Given below is one TCR beta chain in context. Its specificity is not known. This sample stems from a study of cytotoxic CD8 clonotypes in ibrutinib-treated CLL. Points from the study as a whole: Baseline-level clonality went beyond age-matched healthy donors and moved in step with circulating CD8+ T-cell counts.

Data came from immunoSEQ multiplex PCR; TCRdb stores just in-frame clones and leaves some out. The sample lists around 70,000 clones, approximately 90% seen once, with under 4% in the top ten. Unmatched junction bases numbered 5, after V lost 7 bases and J lost 3 bases. This CDR3 is built from 14 residues. Germline loops: CDR1 SNHLY, CDR2 FYNNEI. This TCR derives from a human donor with chronic lymphocytic leukemia. This rearrangement joins TRBV2 to TRBJ2-3, with 9 bases that match TRBD1. The material sequenced was PBMCs, taken after 12 months of ibrutinib treatment. The CDR3 coding sequence is TGTGCCAGCAAGGAGACAGGGGGGACAGATACGCAGTATTTT. It codes for CASKETGGTDTQYF.